This TCR beta chain was sequenced in a study of regulatory T cells in long-lasting Graves disease. Study findings and constraints: Favored gene segments in persistent disease were TRBV28, TRBJ1-2 and TRBJ2-5.

Time point noted: newly diagnosed GD, antithyroid drugs for less than 3 months. RNA extracted from PBMCs served as the sequencing template. Concerning this clonotype itself: Its antigen is unknown.

The CDR3 contains 13 residues. Trimming cost V 3 bases and J 8 bases; bases outside gene matches: 9. CDR1 and CDR2 from the germline V gene are SQVTM and ANQGSEA. Building the TCR beta libraries relied on iRepertoire HTBI primers, and CDR3 regions underwent Arm-PCR. TCRdb recomputed calls from the multiplex PCR reads with MiXCR, one row per CDR3 protein. Seen here are hundreds of thousands of distinct CDR3 sequences, about a sixth observed once, and the top ten hold 25% to 30%. This same sample was also taken into another study, of T cells in Graves' hyperthyroidism and ophthalmopathy.

The chain links TRBV29-1 to TRBJ1-2, with TRBD1 identical over 7 bases. Material: peripheral blood mononuclear cells (PBMCs), obtained at new diagnosis, from a patient treated with antithyroid drugs. The TCR comes from a man in his forties with Graves disease. The CDR3 protein is CSVEQGGKGGYTF. The CDR3 nucleotides read TGCAGCGTTGAGCAGGGGGGAAAGGGCGGCTACACCTTC.